The 13 T cell receptor beta chains in this list originate from one sample, sequenced in a study of blood T cell repertoires in COVID-19. Profiled with immunoSEQ multiplex PCR; TCRdb holds only in-frame clones, not every one. The data hold approximately 100,000 clones, with roughly 72% observed a single time. Sequencing used peripheral blood. The receptors originated from an elderly man with acute or convalescent COVID-19.

This chain joins TRBV5-1 and TRBJ2-7, with 13 bases aligning to TRBD2. The junction had 6 bases not matched to a gene; V was cut back by 3 bases and J by 3 bases. CDR1 is SGHRS, CDR2 YFSETQ, per germline. The CDR3 extends over 16 amino acids. The CDR3 DNA sequence: TGCGCCAGCAGCTATGGGACTAGCGGGGTCCACTACGAGCAGTACTTC. It yields the protein CASSYGTSGVHYEQYF.

This clone was observed once. The V gene is TRBV5-1, the J gene TRBJ1-4, with D perhaps matching TRBD1 (5 bases). The ends were cut back, 2 bases at V and 4 bases at J, with 9 bases in the middle. The germline V gene has CDR1 SGHRS and CDR2 YFSETQ. The CDR3 spans 14 residues. Here the CDR3 reads CASSFGGLNEKLFF. The CDR3 coding sequence is TGCGCCAGCAGCTTCGGGGGACTTAATGAAAAACTGTTTTTT.

This clone has a handful of counts. The chain links TRBV18 to TRBJ2-1; D perhaps matches TRBD2 (5 bases). The CDR3 spans 12 residues. CDR1 and CDR2 from the germline V gene are KGHSH and LQKENI. The V and J ends lost 3 bases and 7 bases respectively, with 7 bases between them. CDR3 region: CASSPTGNEQFF. The CDR3 DNA sequence: TGTGCCAGCTCACCCACGGGGAATGAGCAGTTCTTC.

CDR3 coding DNA: TGTGCCAGCAGAAGCGCGGGAGAGACCCAGTACTTC. Protein product: CASRSAGETQYF. The chain couples TRBV2 to TRBJ2-5, with TRBD2 as a possible D gene (5 bases). The CDR3 totals 12 residues. Germline values: CDR1 SNHLY, CDR2 FYNNEI. The germline V and J ends were trimmed by 6 bases and 4 bases, with 9 bases remaining between them.

The J gene is TRBJ2-5, the V gene TRBV2; 7 bases match TRBD2. From germline, CDR1 is SNHLY and CDR2 FYNNEI. V shed 8 bases and J 5 bases; nucleotides not matched to a gene: 8. The CDR3 spans 13 residues. The CDR3 spells CASSYWGGETQYF. The CDR3 DNA sequence: TGTGCCAGCTCCTACTGGGGGGGTGAGACCCAGTACTTC.

The chain joins TRBV4-1 to TRBJ2-2; D might be TRBD2 (5 bases). CDR1 and CDR2 from the germline V gene are MGHRA and YSYEKL. This CDR3 region has 17 residues. Trimming took off 1 base at V and 1 base at J, with 13 bases between the two ends. The CDR3 reads CASSQGGLSGNTGELFF. CDR3 bases: TGCGCCAGCAGCCAAGGTGGACTCTCCGGGAACACCGGGGAGCTGTTTTTT.

This clone was seen only a few times. The V and J genes are TRBV2 and TRBJ1-4; 8 positions agree with TRBD1. In germline, CDR1 is SNHLY, CDR2 FYNNEI. This CDR3 has 14 residues. The V gene end was trimmed by 6 bases and the J gene end by 7 bases; junction bases not matched to a gene: 7. The CDR3 sequence: CASSWGQDVEKLFF. Here the CDR3 DNA reads TGTGCCAGCAGCTGGGGACAGGACGTTGAAAAACTGTTTTTT. The full variable domain, with the rest looked up from reference TRBV2 and TRBJ1-4, is EPEVTQTPSHQVTQMGQEVILRCVPISNHLYFYWYRQILGQKVEFLVSFYNNEISEKSEIFDDQFSVERPDGSNFTLKIRSTKLEDSAMYFCASSWGQDVEKLFFGSGTQLSVL.

J is TRBJ2-5 and V is TRBV7-2, with TRBD2 identical over 8 bases. Germline CDR1 SGHTA, CDR2 FQGNSA. This CDR3 comprises 17 residues. The V segment lost 0 bases and the J segment 7 bases; nucleotides outside the gene matches: 13. DNA for the CDR3: TGTGCCAGCAGCTTAGCCACCGGGGGGGCCACTGAGGGGACCCAGTACTTC. This codes for CASSLATGGATEGTQYF.

The chain employs TRBV28 and TRBJ1-2; D uncertain. Germline assignment: CDR1 MDHEN and CDR2 SYDVKM. V was shortened by 5 bases and J by 3 bases, with 7 bases between the two germline ends. This CDR3 spans 12 amino acids. The DNA of the CDR3 is TGTGCCAGCAGTCCTCTCGACTATGGCTACACCTTC. Its translation is CASSPLDYGYTF.

This rearrangement joins TRBV19 to TRBJ2-3; 7 nucleotides agree with TRBD1. Germline assignment: CDR1 LNHDA and CDR2 SQIVND (reference sequence). This CDR3 spans 15 amino acids. With 5 bases clipped from V and 2 bases from J, the junction kept 7 bases outside the gene matches. CDR3 loop: CASSSTGTHTDTQYF. DNA for the CDR3: TGTGCCAGTAGTTCGACAGGGACGCACACAGATACGCAGTATTTT.

The chain links TRBV6-2 or TRBV6-3 to TRBJ2-1; the match to TRBD2 covers 9 bases. The CDR3 has 18 residues. From germline, CDR1 is MNHEY and CDR2 SVGEGT. V shed 2 bases, J shed 0 bases, and the junction held 8 bases outside the gene matches. The CDR3 spells CASSYVAGVPSSYNEQFF. In DNA, the CDR3 is TGTGCCAGCAGTTACGTAGCGGGGGTGCCTAGCTCCTACAATGAGCAGTTCTTC.

The rearrangement links TRBV6-5 to TRBJ1-6; TRBD1 agrees at 11 bases. The CDR3 has 15 residues. After removal of 4 bases from V and 15 bases from J, the junction contained 11 bases not matched to a gene. Germline loops: CDR1 MNHEY, CDR2 SVGAGI. CDR3 region: CASSSPGTGGRRLHF. The CDR3 bases are TGTGCCAGCAGTTCCCCCGGGACAGGGGGACGCCGCCTCCACTTT.

This clone appeared a few times. The rearrangement links TRBV5-1 to TRBJ1-2; tentatively, D is TRBD1 (5 bases). There are 13 residues in the CDR3. Germline V gene data show CDR1 as SGHRS and CDR2 as YFSETQ. V lost 0 bases and J lost 8, with 11 bases in between. DNA for the CDR3: TGCGCCAGCAGCTTGGACAGGTTACGGGGCTACACCTTC. It yields the protein CASSLDRLRGYTF.